Given below is one TCR beta chain in context. Other DNA sequences in this sample translate to the same CDR3. From germline, CDR1 is MGHRA and CDR2 YSYEKL. This CDR3 comprises 16 residues. V shed 1 base, J shed 3 bases, and the junction held 4 bases outside the gene matches. In the original analysis: Nucleated cell counts were estimated from reference gene primer amplification. Measured with immunoSEQ multiplex PCR; TCRdb has only the in-frame clones, and not every one. The V and J calls and the clone size are those of that table, but D and trimming were determined from the DNA. The data hold about 300,000 clones, with just under 90% observed a single time. While infection was still active, Seattle patients were enrolled and then followed longitudinally. The sample belongs to a study of blood T cell repertoires in COVID-19. About the study: Material from acute and convalescent COVID-19 was sourced from the United States, Italy and Spain. T cells, B-cell-depleted T cells, or PBMCs provided the cDNA or gDNA that served as material.

This TCR was recovered from a woman between 50 and 59 years old with COVID-19, enrolled during active disease. The chain couples TRBV4-1 to TRBJ2-7; TRBD2 aligns across 12 bases. Sequencing used peripheral blood. CDR3 sequence: CASSQATSGSIYEQYF. The CDR3 DNA reads as TGCGCCAGCAGCCAAGCGACTAGCGGGAGTATCTACGAGCAGTACTTC.